These 18 T cell receptor beta chains were sequenced from one sample in a study of PD-1 blockade in classical Hodgkin lymphoma. Time point denoted: cycle 4 day 1 (C4D1), after five to seven weeks of nivolumab. Each patient experienced a relapse that followed autologous stem cell transplantation, and brentuximab vedotin exposure varied. Purification of CD4+ T cells from thawed PBMCs was performed via magnetic negative selection. Clones were read by immunoSEQ multiplex PCR, and TCRdb kept only the in-frame ones, dropping some. The repertoire consists of some 30,000 clones, with about 81% occurring once and the leading ten covering approximately 0.82%. Sequencing used CD4+ T cells from blood, obtained before the fourth cycle of nivolumab. The receptor source for this set is a human donor with classical Hodgkin lymphoma.

The genes are TRBV30 and TRBJ1-6; D is undetermined. The CDR3 is 13 residues long. Germline CDR1 GTSNPN, CDR2 SVGIG (reference sequence). V dropped 0 bases and J dropped 8 bases, with 8 bases sitting between them. Here the CDR3 reads CAWSVQRDSPLHF. The DNA of the CDR3 is TGTGCCTGGAGTGTACAGCGGGATTCACCCCTCCACTTT. Combining the CDR3 with reference TRBV30 and TRBJ1-6 gives the whole variable domain SQTIHQWPATLVQPVGSPLSLECTVEGTSNPNLYWYRQAAGRGLQLLFYSVGIGQISSEVPQNLSASRPQDRQFILSSKKLLLSDSGFYLCAWSVQRDSPLHFGNGTRLTVT.

The gene calls are TRBV21-1 and TRBJ1-2; the table's D call, TRBD1, has no DNA check behind it. TRBV21-1 is an annotated pseudogene. The CDR3 contains 14 residues. The CDR3: CASSKVRGFLGYTF. In DNA, the CDR3 is TGTGCCAGCAGCAAGGTCAGGGGGTTCTTGGGCTACACCTTC.

CDR3 in amino acids: CASSRGTQYNQPQHF. In DNA, the CDR3 is TGTGCCAGTAGTCGCGGGACACAGTACAATCAGCCCCAGCATTTT. J is TRBJ1-5 and V is TRBV19; D is possibly TRBD1 (6 bases). The V end lost 5 bases, the J end lost 3 bases, and 14 bases lay between the germline ends. The CDR3 is 15 residues long. In germline, CDR1 is LNHDA, CDR2 SQIVND (reference sequence). Complete variable domain (other parts from reference TRBV19 and TRBJ1-5): DGGITQSPKYLFRKEGQNVTLSCEQNLNHDAMYWYRQDPGQGLRLIYYSQIVNDFQKGDIAEGYSVSREKKESFPLTVTSAQKNPTAFYLCASSRGTQYNQPQHFGDGTRLSIL.

This clone has only one observation. The chain employs TRBV20-1 and TRBJ2-7; D call uncertain. The CDR3 runs to 11 residues. V lost 5 bases, J lost 3 bases, and 8 bases lay in between. In germline, CDR1 is DFQATT, CDR2 SNEGSKA (reference sequence). The CDR3 coding sequence is TGCAGTGCTTCCAATAGCTACGAGCAGTACTTC. The encoded protein is CSASNSYEQYF.

CDR3 sequence reads: CASSLGLNTEAFF. The CDR3 DNA sequence: TGTGCCAGCAGTTTAGGACTGAACACTGAAGCTTTCTTT. This rearrangement joins TRBV27 to TRBJ1-1; D is undetermined. Per the germline V gene, CDR1 is MNHEY and CDR2 is SMNVEV (reference sequence). The CDR3 runs 13 residues. Trimming shortened V by 2 bases and J by 0 bases, and 4 bases separated the two germline ends.

This rearrangement joins TRBV7-8 to TRBJ2-3; D ambiguous. CDR3 length: 16 amino acids. The ends were cut back, 3 bases at V and 8 bases at J, with 21 bases in the middle. CDR1 SGHVS and CDR2 FQNEAQ come from the germline V gene. The CDR3 nucleotides read TGTGCCAGCAGCTTCGATCCCAGCCTCCCTCTCGGTACGCAGTATTTT. It yields the protein CASSFDPSLPLGTQYF.

This chain connects TRBV30 to TRBJ2-5, with unresolved D. Trimming took off 1 base at V and 1 base at J, with 10 bases between the two ends. The CDR3 is made up of 14 amino acids. CDR1 is GTSNPN, CDR2 SVGIG, per germline (reference sequence). CDR3 bases: TGTGCCTGGAGTGACGCAGGCTTCCAAGAGACCCAGTACTTC. This translates into CAWSDAGFQETQYF.

This clone came up a few times. The chain joins TRBV5-4 to TRBJ1-3, with unresolved D. The germline CDR1 and CDR2 sequences are SGHNT and YYREEE (reference sequence). V dropped 1 base and J dropped 6 bases, with 8 bases sitting between them. This CDR3 is built from 13 residues. CDR3 nucleotide sequence: TGTGCCAGCAGCTTGCAACGAACAAACACCATATATTTT. It translates to CASSLQRTNTIYF.

The rearrangement joins TRBV29-1 to TRBJ2-3; TRBD2 matches 7 bases. Germline CDR1 and CDR2: SQVTM and ANQGSEA. CDR3 length equals 12 residues. V lost 7 bases, J lost 5 bases, and 6 bases stayed unmatched. This CDR3 reads CSGEGWGDTQYF. For the CDR3, the DNA is TGCAGCGGGGAGGGGTGGGGAGATACGCAGTATTTT.

This rearrangement joins TRBV6-1 to TRBJ1-2; D remains ambiguous. From germline, CDR1 is MNHNS and CDR2 SASEGT. CDR3 size: 13 residues. Trimming removed 5 bases from V and 6 bases from J, with 13 bases in between. The DNA for the CDR3 is TGTGCCAGCAGTTGGAATTATGAGAATGGCTACACCTTC. Residues: CASSWNYENGYTF.

This sequence joins TRBV5-1 and TRBJ2-7, with TRBD2 as a possible D gene (6 bases). Germline V gene sequence: CDR1 SGHRS, CDR2 YFSETQ. V was pared by 0 bases and J by 12 bases, with 19 bases between. The CDR3 length is 14 residues. Written as DNA, the CDR3 is TGCGCCAGCAGCTTGGATCCCCAGAGCGGGCGGGTGTACTTC. It codes for CASSLDPQSGRVYF. Variable domain in full (rest from reference TRBV5-1 and TRBJ2-7): KAGVTQTPRYLIKTRGQQVTLSCSPISGHRSVSWYQQTPGQGLQFLFEYFSETQRNKGNFPGRFSGRQFSNSRSEMNVSTLELGDSALYLCASSLDPQSGRVYFGPGTRLTVT.

This chain links TRBV5-1 with TRBJ1-3, with unresolved D. This CDR3 is built from 15 residues. Deletions cut 3 bases from V and 0 bases from J, with 10 bases between. Germline V gene sequence: CDR1 SGHRS, CDR2 YFSETQ. The CDR3 coding sequence is TGCGCCAGCAGCTCCCTAGGCTTCTCTGGAAACACCATATATTTT. The encoded protein is CASSSLGFSGNTIYF.

The V call is TRBV15, the J call TRBJ1-2; D is uncertain. V was clipped by 3 bases and J by 4 bases, with 12 bases between them. Germline lookup yields CDR1 LNHNV and CDR2 YYDKDF (reference sequence). The CDR3 is 14 residues long. The CDR3 DNA follows: TGTGCCACCAGCAGCCATGTAGTGGCCTATGGCTACACCTTC. Translated: CATSSHVVAYGYTF.

The V gene is TRBV7-9, the J gene TRBJ2-3; 7 bases line up with TRBD1. CDR1 and CDR2 from the germline V gene are SEHNR and FQNEAQ (reference sequence). V lost 5 bases, J lost 4 bases, and 18 bases stayed unmatched. This CDR3 region has 18 residues. In DNA, the CDR3 is TGTGCCAGCAGCAGCCGGGACAGCGGTTCTACACGCTCAGATACGCAGTATTTT. Translation gives CASSSRDSGSTRSDTQYF.

The genes are TRBV7-8 and TRBJ1-1; a weak D match, TRBD1 (5 bases). The CDR3 loop spans 15 amino acids. The germline V gene encodes CDR1 SGHVS and CDR2 FQNEAQ. V lost 5 bases, J lost 2 bases, and 15 bases lay in between. CDR3 protein: CASSVHRLQNTEAFF. CDR3 DNA: TGTGCCAGCAGCGTTCACAGGCTCCAAAACACTGAAGCTTTCTTT. The full variable domain, rest sourced from reference TRBV7-8 and TRBJ1-1, is GAGVSQSPRYKVAKRGQDVALRCDPISGHVSLFWYQQALGQGPEFLTYFQNEAQLDKSGLPSDRFFAERPEGSVSTLKIQRTQQEDSAVYLCASSVHRLQNTEAFFGQGTRLTVV.

This clone was seen just once. This chain connects TRBV5-1 to TRBJ1-1; D gene unclear. Trimming pared 0 bases from V and 4 bases from J, leaving 7 bases between. The CDR3 runs to 13 residues. Per germline, CDR1 SGHRS and CDR2 YFSETQ. The CDR3 DNA follows: TGCGCCAGCAGCTTGGCCGAGGTCACTGAAGCTTTCTTT. This codes for CASSLAEVTEAFF.

This chain uses TRBV6-6 with TRBJ2-7; tentative D call: TRBD1 (5 bases). Germline V gene data show CDR1 as MNHNY and CDR2 as SVGAGI (reference sequence). V shed 0 bases and J shed 3 bases, with 15 bases lying between them. The CDR3 loop spans 16 amino acids. The CDR3 DNA follows: TGTGCCAGCAGTTACTCGATCTGGGGCAGCGACTACGAGCAGTACTTC. It translates to CASSYSIWGSDYEQYF.

The rearrangement joins TRBV7-2 to TRBJ2-7, with 7 bases aligning to TRBD1. The germline gives CDR1 SGHTA, CDR2 FQGNSA. With 5 bases clipped from V and 7 bases from J, the junction kept 14 bases outside the gene matches. This CDR3 has 15 residues. The CDR3 DNA reads as TGTGCCAGCAGCGAAAAAGGACAGGTTCCAGGGGAGCAGTACTTC. Its translation: CASSEKGQVPGEQYF.